The rows below give T cell receptor beta chains drawn from one sample of a study of cytomegalovirus exposure and HLA in healthy donors. Produced via immunoSEQ multiplex PCR; TCRdb's table is partial and in-frame only. The top ten hold 1.5% to 2.5% of the sample, which has under 200,000 clones, around 80% seen once. Material for sequencing was PBMCs. The receptors come from a man in his late teens or twenties in good health and CMV-seronegative. Both conserved end residues are part of each CDR3. D genes are given only for firm matches. Clone size is not always given. Where it is, it says once, few, many or a class for expanded clones.

NA	TRBV10-2	TRBD2	TRBJ2-3	TGCGCCAGCAGTGAGGCTAGCGGGAGTCGGAATACGCAGTATTTT	CASSEASGSRNTQYF
NA	TRBV18	TRBD1	TRBJ2-1	TGTGCCAGCTCGCACAGGGGCAACAACTACAATGAGCAGTTCTTC	CASSHRGNNYNEQFF
NA	TRBV7-3	TRBD2	TRBJ2-2	TGTGCCAGCAGCGCCCTTGGACTAGCGGGAGAAGGCGGGGAGCTGTTTTTT	CASSALGLAGEGGELFF
NA	TRBV7-2	NA	TRBJ2-7	TGTGCCAGCACCCTACTCGGCGGAGGTACCTACGAGCAGTACTTC	CASTLLGGGTYEQYF
NA	TRBV5-1	TRBD1	TRBJ2-5	TGCGCCAGCAGCTCCCCCTCGGACAGGTTTGAGGGGTACCAAGAGACCCAGTACTTC	CASSSPSDRFEGYQETQYF
NA	TRBV9	NA	TRBJ2-1	TGTGCCAGCAGCGGAGGGCCGGGAACTAAGCAGTTCTTC	CASSGGPGTKQFF
NA	TRBV15	TRBD2	TRBJ2-3	TGTGCCACCAGCAGGATCGGGAGGGATACGCAGTATTTT	CATSRIGRDTQYF
NA	TRBV28	NA	TRBJ1-1	TGTGCCAGCAGTTTGGGGACAACGTCTTTTGAAGCTTTCTTT	CASSLGTTSFEAFF
NA	TRBV2	TRBD2	TRBJ2-5	TGTGCCAGCACTGAAAGCGGGAGGCCCCAAGAGACCCAGTACTTC	CASTESGRPQETQYF
NA	TRBV7-2	NA	TRBJ2-7	TGTGCCAGCAGCTTCAAGCAGGACTCCTACGAGCAGTACTTC	CASSFKQDSYEQYF
NA	TRBV15	NA	TRBJ1-2	TGTGCCACCAGCAGCCGACAGGTCGGGGACTATGGCTACACCTTC	CATSSRQVGDYGYTF
NA	TRBV9	NA	TRBJ2-5	TGTGCCAGCAGCGTAGCTACGGGGGAGCAAGAGACCCAGTACTTC	CASSVATGEQETQYF
NA	TRBV11-3	TRBD1	TRBJ2-7	TGTGCCAGCAGCTTAGGTACCGGGACAGGGCAGTACTTC	CASSLGTGTGQYF
NA	TRBV10-3	TRBD1	TRBJ2-3	TGTGCCATCAGTGAGCGGGCCGGGACAGGGGCCCCAGATACGCAGTATTTT	CAISERAGTGAPDTQYF
once	TRBV14	TRBD2	TRBJ2-6	TGTGCCAGCAGTGCAGCGGGAGCTGGGGCCAACGTCCTGACTTTC	CASSAAGAGANVLTF
NA	TRBV27	NA	TRBJ2-1	TGTGCCAGCGGCTCGCTCGGGAATGAGCAGTTCTTC	CASGSLGNEQFF
NA	TRBV11-1	NA	TRBJ2-1	TGTGCCAGCAGCTTAGTGGGGAGGGGGGCTTTACACAATGAGCAGTTCTTC	CASSLVGRGALHNEQFF
NA	TRBV25-1	TRBD2	TRBJ2-7	TGTGCTATAGCGGGGGACTACGAGCAGTACTTC	CAIAGDYEQYF
NA	TRBV6-5	NA	TRBJ1-1	TGTGCCAGCAGTCACGATTTGGGGCTTACCACTGAAGCTTTCTTT	CASSHDLGLTTEAFF
NA	TRBV10-3	TRBD2	TRBJ2-3	TGTGCCATCAGTGAACGACTAGCGGGAGGGCCAGAAGTGGTTACGCAGTATTTT	CAISERLAGGPEVVTQYF
NA	TRBV23-1	TRBD1	TRBJ2-6	TGCGCCAGCAGTCAATCGGGCGGGACAGGGGGCCTCTCTGGGGCCAACGTCCTGACTTTC	CASSQSGGTGGLSGANVLTF
once	TRBV11-3	TRBD2	TRBJ2-7	TGTGCCAGCAGCCCAAAGGTAGGACTAGCGTTCCACGAGCAGTACTTC	CASSPKVGLAFHEQYF
NA	TRBV20-1	TRBD1	TRBJ1-2	TGCAGTGCCCCGGGACAGGGCGCCTTC	CSAPGQGAF
few	TRBV2	NA	TRBJ1-1	TGTGCCAGCGGGAGGGAGACTGAAGCTTTCTTT	CASGRETEAFF
NA	TRBV7-2	TRBD2	TRBJ2-2	TGTGCCAGCAGCTTAGGACTAGCGGGTCAACCGGCCACCGGGGAGCTGTTTTTT	CASSLGLAGQPATGELFF
NA	TRBV29-1	TRBD1	TRBJ2-5	TGCAGCGTCCGAGGACAGGGGTTAGAGACCCAGTACTTC	CSVRGQGLETQYF
once	TRBV18	NA	TRBJ2-4	TGTGCCAGCACGCGGCCCGCCCAAGGCAAAAACATTCAGTACTTC	CASTRPAQGKNIQYF
NA	TRBV11-2	TRBD1	TRBJ2-2	TGTGCCAGCAGCTTAGGGACAGGAGGCACCGGGGAGCTGTTTTTT	CASSLGTGGTGELFF
NA	TRBV29-1	TRBD2	TRBJ2-1	TGCAGCGTTACCGGGACTAGCGGGCTTTCCAGCTCCTACAATGAGCAGTTCTTC	CSVTGTSGLSSSYNEQFF
NA	TRBV5-1	NA	TRBJ2-7	TGCGCCAGCAGCTTGGACGCCACAAGCTCCTACGAGCAGTACTTC	CASSLDATSSYEQYF